This T cell receptor (beta chain) was retrieved from a study of T-cell memory formation after mild COVID-19. There are a few counts of this clonotype. TCRdb recomputed calls from the 5' RACE reads with MiXCR, one row per CDR3 protein. The data contain about 560,000 distinct CDR3 sequences, roughly 18% of them seen just once; the ten biggest clones take up about 12%. The J segment lost 7 bases and the V segment lost 5 bases, leaving 12 bases of the junction unmatched. Germline CDR1 and CDR2: SGHRS and YFSETQ. The CDR3 is 15 amino acids. The clonotype originates from an adult woman who had mild COVID-19 (a few samples of this study predate the infection). Cell type and time point are not known. Sequencing used PBMCs or a T cell subset sorted from them (not recorded which). The chain uses TRBV5-1 and TRBJ2-5; 9 positions match TRBD1. CDR3 sequence reads: CASRKEQGAFRTQYF. The CDR3 region has the DNA TGCGCCAGCAGGAAAGAACAGGGGGCGTTCAGGACCCAGTACTTC.